These T cell receptor beta chains were read from a single sample in a study of T-cell memory formation after mild COVID-19. TCRdb ran MiXCR on the 5' RACE reads and lists one entry per CDR3 protein. The sample lists fewer than 350,000 distinct CDR3 sequences; roughly 17% were seen once. The sequenced sample consisted of PBMCs or a T cell subset sorted from them (not recorded which). Receptors were obtained from a man younger than 35 who had mild COVID-19 (a few samples of this study predate the infection). Cell type and time point are not known. Each CDR3 is given with its conserved first and last residue. Each record gives: CDR3 protein, CDR3 DNA, D gene, CDR3 length, clone size, J gene, V gene. The D gene is left open where the match is weak. The listing skips clone size in some rows; elsewhere it reads once, few, many or a size class.

CDR3: CASSQGAPRGETQYF; DNA: TGTGCCAGCAGCCAAGGTGCCCCCAGAGGAGAGACCCAGTACTTC; D: .; length: 15; size: .; J: TRBJ2-5; V: TRBV3-1
CDR3: CSGGRGNTIYF; DNA: TGCAGCGGGGGAAGGGGAAACACCATATATTTT; D: .; length: 11; size: .; J: TRBJ1-3; V: TRBV29-1
CDR3: CASSFGETYNEQFF; DNA: TGCGCCAGCAGCTTTGGGGAGACCTACAATGAGCAGTTCTTC; D: .; length: 14; size: many; J: TRBJ2-1; V: TRBV5-1
CDR3: CASSLGPTGGFSSEQYF; DNA: TGCGCCAGCAGCTTGGGTCCTACAGGGGGCTTTTCGAGCGAGCAGTACTTC; D: TRBD1; length: 17; size: few; J: TRBJ2-7; V: TRBV5-1
CDR3: CSVAWQGKFYGYTF; DNA: TGCAGCGTTGCCTGGCAGGGTAAATTCTATGGCTACACCTTC; D: .; length: 14; size: .; J: TRBJ1-2; V: TRBV29-1
CDR3: CASSLLSRTDTQYF; DNA: TGTGCCAGCAGCTTGTTGTCAAGGACAGATACGCAGTATTTT; D: .; length: 14; size: few; J: TRBJ2-3; V: TRBV7-9
CDR3: CASSSPLSGGRTDTQYF; DNA: TGTGCCAGCAGCTCGCCCCTTAGCGGGGGAAGAACAGATACGCAGTATTTT; D: TRBD2; length: 17; size: .; J: TRBJ2-3; V: TRBV7-2
CDR3: CAMGGTGLTGELFF; DNA: TGTGCCATGGGGGGGACAGGGTTAACCGGGGAGCTGTTTTTT; D: TRBD1; length: 14; size: .; J: TRBJ2-2; V: TRBV7-8
CDR3: CASSPGGWTKNTGELFF; DNA: TGTGCCAGCAGCCCAGGGGGCTGGACAAAGAACACCGGGGAGCTGTTTTTT; D: TRBD1; length: 17; size: .; J: TRBJ2-2; V: TRBV11-2
CDR3: CSVGPLSETQYF; DNA: TGCAGCGTGGGGCCCCTCAGTGAGACCCAGTACTTC; D: .; length: 12; size: .; J: TRBJ2-5; V: TRBV29-1
CDR3: CASSYLDRGQPQHF; DNA: TGTGCCAGCAGTTACCTGGACAGGGGGCAGCCCCAGCATTTT; D: TRBD1; length: 14; size: .; J: TRBJ1-5; V: TRBV6-2/TRBV6-3
CDR3: CASSPAGLAYNEQFF; DNA: TGCGCCAGCAGCCCCGCGGGACTAGCCTACAATGAGCAGTTCTTC; D: TRBD2; length: 15; size: many; J: TRBJ2-1; V: TRBV4-1
CDR3: CASSERGQLFF; DNA: TGTGCCAGCAGTGAGCGGGGACAACTGTTTTTT; D: .; length: 11; size: .; J: TRBJ1-4; V: TRBV2
CDR3: CARVSGRETQYF; DNA: TGCGCCAGGGTTTCAGGGCGGGAGACCCAGTACTTC; D: .; length: 12; size: .; J: TRBJ2-5; V: TRBV4-3
CDR3: CASSLEQGLPLHF; DNA: TGTGCCAGCAGCTTAGAACAGGGGCTACCCCTCCACTTT; D: TRBD1; length: 13; size: many; J: TRBJ1-6; V: TRBV7-2
CDR3: CASSLGAGRADTQYF; DNA: TGCGCCAGCAGCTTGGGGGCAGGGAGGGCGGATACGCAGTATTTT; D: TRBD2; length: 15; size: few; J: TRBJ2-3; V: TRBV5-1
CDR3: CSARDRQGRDGYTF; DNA: TGCAGTGCTAGGGACCGACAGGGGCGGGATGGCTACACCTTC; D: TRBD1; length: 14; size: few; J: TRBJ1-2; V: TRBV20-1
CDR3: CASSVGRAGLEKLFF; DNA: TGTGCCAGCAGCGTAGGTCGGGCAGGGCTAGAAAAACTGTTTTTT; D: .; length: 15; size: .; J: TRBJ1-4; V: TRBV9
CDR3: CASSSGHEQYF; DNA: TGTGCCAGCAGTTCCGGCCACGAGCAGTACTTC; D: .; length: 11; size: .; J: TRBJ2-7; V: TRBV12-3/TRBV12-4
CDR3: CASSRTSGSIYEQYF; DNA: TGCGCCAGCAGCCGGACTAGCGGGTCGATCTACGAGCAGTACTTC; D: TRBD2; length: 15; size: few; J: TRBJ2-7; V: TRBV5-1
CDR3: CATRFKDRRDGYTF; DNA: TGTGCCACCAGATTTAAGGACCGCAGGGATGGCTACACCTTC; D: .; length: 14; size: .; J: TRBJ1-2; V: TRBV24-1
CDR3: CASSFRQGGHGNQPQHF; DNA: TGTGCCAGCAGTTTTCGACAGGGAGGCCATGGCAATCAGCCCCAGCATTTT; D: TRBD1; length: 17; size: few; J: TRBJ1-5; V: TRBV12-3/TRBV12-4
CDR3: CASGINEQFF; DNA: TGTGCCAGCGGCATCAATGAGCAGTTCTTC; D: .; length: 10; size: .; J: TRBJ2-1; V: TRBV6-2/TRBV6-3
CDR3: CASSQQVVNTEAFF; DNA: TGTGCCAGCAGCCAACAGGTGGTGAACACTGAAGCTTTCTTT; D: .; length: 14; size: .; J: TRBJ1-1; V: TRBV7-9
CDR3: CASSTNQETQYF; DNA: TGTGCCAGCTCGACAAACCAAGAGACCCAGTACTTC; D: .; length: 12; size: .; J: TRBJ2-5; V: TRBV18
CDR3: CASRVRGNQPQHF; DNA: TGTGCCAGCAGGGTCCGGGGCAACCAGCCCCAGCATTTT; D: .; length: 13; size: few; J: TRBJ1-5; V: TRBV12-3/TRBV12-4
CDR3: CSVAGTGGNTGELFF; DNA: TGCAGCGTTGCGGGGACCGGGGGGAACACCGGGGAGCTGTTTTTT; D: .; length: 15; size: many; J: TRBJ2-2; V: TRBV29-1
CDR3: CASSFGTLASNEQFF; DNA: TGTGCCAGCAGCTTCGGGACACTGGCTTCGAATGAGCAGTTCTTC; D: .; length: 15; size: .; J: TRBJ2-1; V: TRBV7-9
CDR3: CATSAGAYTEAFF; DNA: TGTGCCACCAGTGCAGGGGCGTATACTGAAGCTTTCTTT; D: .; length: 13; size: many; J: TRBJ1-1; V: TRBV24-1
CDR3: CASSVAVMNTEAFF; DNA: TGTGCCAGCAGCGTAGCGGTGATGAACACTGAAGCTTTCTTT; D: .; length: 14; size: .; J: TRBJ1-1; V: TRBV9
CDR3: CASSWGGGAGQETQYF; DNA: TGTGCCAGCAGCTGGGGAGGCGGAGCGGGGCAAGAGACCCAGTACTTC; D: TRBD2; length: 16; size: .; J: TRBJ2-5; V: TRBV7-2
CDR3: CASSFIGIQETQYF; DNA: TGTGCCAGCAGCTTCATCGGGATACAAGAGACCCAGTACTTC; D: .; length: 14; size: few; J: TRBJ2-5; V: TRBV7-9
CDR3: CASRRVSGGDSRNEQFF; DNA: TGTGCCAGCAGAAGAGTCAGCGGGGGGGATTCGAGGAATGAGCAGTTCTTC; D: TRBD2; length: 17; size: .; J: TRBJ2-1; V: TRBV7-2
CDR3: CASSFVRETQYF; DNA: TGTGCCAGCAGCTTTGTACGGGAGACCCAGTACTTC; D: .; length: 12; size: many; J: TRBJ2-5; V: TRBV7-9
CDR3: CASGYNPGGDYGYTF; DNA: TGCGCCAGCGGCTACAACCCAGGGGGGGACTATGGCTACACCTTC; D: TRBD1; length: 15; size: .; J: TRBJ1-2; V: TRBV5-1
CDR3: CASSHLSYTEAFF; DNA: TGCGCCAGCAGCCATCTATCGTACACTGAAGCTTTCTTT; D: .; length: 13; size: few; J: TRBJ1-1; V: TRBV4-1
CDR3: CASSLTGVSNQPQHF; DNA: TGCGCCAGCAGCTTGACAGGGGTAAGCAATCAGCCCCAGCATTTT; D: TRBD1; length: 15; size: .; J: TRBJ1-5; V: TRBV5-1
CDR3: CASSPDGDNYGYTF; DNA: TGTGCCAGCAGCCCAGATGGGGATAACTATGGCTACACCTTC; D: .; length: 14; size: .; J: TRBJ1-2; V: TRBV7-9
CDR3: CSANGPGDYGYTF; DNA: TGCAGTGCTAATGGACCGGGGGACTATGGCTACACCTTC; D: .; length: 13; size: .; J: TRBJ1-2; V: TRBV20-1
CDR3: CASSAGSNDEKLFF; DNA: TGTGCCAGCAGCGCAGGCTCTAATGATGAAAAACTGTTTTTT; D: .; length: 14; size: .; J: TRBJ1-4; V: TRBV7-2
CDR3: CASSYWTGTGVDEAFF; DNA: TGTGCCAGCAGTTACTGGACCGGGACAGGGGTTGATGAAGCTTTCTTT; D: TRBD1; length: 16; size: few; J: TRBJ1-1; V: TRBV6-5
CDR3: CASSLARTHNSPLHF; DNA: TGCGCCAGCAGCTTGGCCAGGACACATAATTCACCCCTCCACTTT; D: .; length: 15; size: few; J: TRBJ1-6; V: TRBV5-1
CDR3: CASSAWKETQYF; DNA: TGTGCCAGCAGCGCTTGGAAGGAGACCCAGTACTTC; D: .; length: 12; size: many; J: TRBJ2-5; V: TRBV7-7
CDR3: CASTKEGMNTEAFF; DNA: TGTGCCAGCACAAAGGAGGGGATGAACACTGAAGCTTTCTTT; D: .; length: 14; size: .; J: TRBJ1-1; V: TRBV12-3/TRBV12-4